These 30 T cell receptor beta chains were all obtained from the same sample, sequenced in a study of blood T cell repertoires in COVID-19. Some clones are missing from TCRdb's copy, which holds only in-frame ones; the method was immunoSEQ multiplex PCR. The data show 50,000 to 65,000 clones, with around 85% seen just once and around 5% held by the top ten. The sequencing input was peripheral blood. These receptors all come from a man between 65 and 79 years old with acute or convalescent COVID-19.

The chain is built from TRBV7-2 and TRBJ1-1; D not certain. The V end was cut by 5 bases, the J end by 1 base, with 11 bases between. The CDR3 has 14 amino acids. Germline-derived CDR1 and CDR2 are SGHTA and FQGNSA. CDR3 nucleotide sequence: TGTGCCAGCAGCCGGTGGTGGGCGAACACTGAAGCTTTCTTT. Protein sequence: CASSRWWANTEAFF.

The chain combines TRBV7-8 with TRBJ2-1, with 8 bases fitting TRBD1. J was trimmed by 14 bases and V by 1 base; bases with no gene match: 7. The CDR3 length is 13 residues. From germline, CDR1 is SGHVS and CDR2 FQNEAQ. Here the CDR3 DNA reads TGTGCCAGCAGCTTAGATCTGACAGGGGTGAAGTTCTTC. It yields the protein CASSLDLTGVKFF.

V gene TRBV5-1 combines with J gene TRBJ2-1; D possibly corresponds to TRBD2 (5 bases). Trimming removed 0 bases from V and 6 bases from J, with 10 bases in between. This CDR3 spans 14 amino acids. Germline V gene sequence: CDR1 SGHRS, CDR2 YFSETQ. The CDR3 sequence: CASSLDGDLNEQFF. In DNA form, the CDR3 reads TGCGCCAGCAGCTTGGACGGGGATCTCAATGAGCAGTTCTTC.

This chain links TRBV6-6 with TRBJ2-5; D is possibly TRBD1 or TRBD2 (5 bases each). This CDR3 is built from 15 residues. V was cut by 5 bases and J by 5 bases, with 18 bases left in between. Germline V gives CDR1 MNHNY, CDR2 SVGAGI (reference sequence). CDR3 coding DNA: TGTGCCAGCAGTCGGACACACTCTAGCTTGGAGACCCAGTACTTC. Amino acid sequence: CASSRTHSSLETQYF.

This rearrangement joins TRBV10-2 to TRBJ1-1; TRBD1 matches 7 bases. This CDR3 contains 14 residues. Per germline, CDR1 WSHSY and CDR2 SAAADI. Trimming removed 7 bases from V and 4 bases from J; junction bases left unmatched: 9. The CDR3 DNA is TGCGCCAGCATCCAGGGGGGTGGCGGCACTGAAGCTTTCTTT. Translating gives CASIQGGGGTEAFF.

The chain employs TRBV5-1 and TRBJ2-3; 16 bases are shared with TRBD2. CDR3 size: 17 residues. CDR1 is SGHRS and CDR2 is YFSETQ in the germline V gene. Losses at the gene ends were 4 bases for V and 2 bases for J; bases not matched to a gene: 4. The chain's CDR3 is CASSPGTSGGVTDTQYF. The DNA for the CDR3 is TGCGCCAGCAGCCCCGGGACTAGCGGGGGGGTCACAGATACGCAGTATTTT.

Only a few counts were recorded for this clone. The CDR3 DNA follows: TGTGCCAGTAGTACTAGACAGGGTAGATATCAGCCCCAGCATTTT. Protein sequence: CASSTRQGRYQPQHF. The chain joins TRBV19 to TRBJ1-5, with 7 nucleotides matching TRBD1. Germline loops: CDR1 LNHDA, CDR2 SQIVND (reference sequence). J lost 5 bases, V lost 4 bases, and 8 bases had no gene match. This CDR3 is built from 15 residues.

This chain joins TRBV11-2 and TRBJ1-1; TRBD1 aligns across 7 bases. In germline, CDR1 is SGHAT, CDR2 FQNNGV. The CDR3 runs 14 residues. Losses at the gene ends were 5 bases for V and 5 bases for J; bases not matched to a gene: 8. The CDR3 region is CASSPTTGSTEAFF. The CDR3 nucleotides are TGTGCCAGCAGCCCGACGACAGGGAGTACTGAAGCTTTCTTT.

The chain employs TRBV5-1 and TRBJ2-3; D is unclear. The germline gives CDR1 SGHRS, CDR2 YFSETQ. CDR3 length equals 15 residues. V gave up 0 bases and J gave up 0 bases, with 8 bases separating them. In nucleotides, the CDR3 is TGCGCCAGCAGCTTGGCCCCTCCCAGCACAGATACGCAGTATTTT. The encoded protein is CASSLAPPSTDTQYF.

This clone was picked up many times. As DNA, the CDR3 is TGTGCCAGCAGCTTAGCTTGGGGGACAGACCTATACGAGCAGTACTTC. Its translation: CASSLAWGTDLYEQYF. The J gene is TRBJ2-7, the V gene TRBV11-2; TRBD1 agrees at 7 bases. The CDR3 length is 16 residues. The germline gives CDR1 SGHAT, CDR2 FQNNGV. The V and J ends lost 1 base and 4 bases, in that order; junction bases with no gene match: 10.

The V and J genes are TRBV4-1 and TRBJ2-3; no reliable D call. V was pared by 1 base and J by 2 bases, with 10 bases between. This CDR3 comprises 15 residues. CDR1 and CDR2 (germline): MGHRA, YSYEKL. CDR3 sequence reads: CASSQGISLTDTQYF. CDR3 nucleotide sequence: TGCGCCAGCAGCCAAGGTATTTCTCTCACAGATACGCAGTATTTT.

Only one count was recorded for this clone. The V and J genes are TRBV19 and TRBJ2-3; D is possibly TRBD1 (6 bases). CDR1 LNHDA and CDR2 SQIVND come from the germline V gene (reference sequence). CDR3 length: 12 amino acids. The V and J ends lost 7 bases and 3 bases respectively, with 8 bases between them. The CDR3 DNA reads TGTGCCAGTAACAGGGAGACAGATACGCAGTATTTT. The encoded protein is CASNRETDTQYF.

The chain couples TRBV13 to TRBJ2-1, with 9 bases lining up with TRBD1. There are 15 residues in the CDR3. V lost 0 bases, J lost 7 bases, and 4 bases stayed unmatched. CDR1 and CDR2 from the germline V gene are PRHDT and FYEKMQ (reference sequence). The CDR3 DNA reads as TGTGCCAGCAGCTTAGGGGGGACAGGGCGAAATGAGCAGTTCTTC. Translation: CASSLGGTGRNEQFF.

The chain joins TRBV18 to TRBJ2-3; possibly TRBD2 for D (5 bases). The CDR3 is 15 residues long. Germline V gene sequence: CDR1 KGHSH, CDR2 LQKENI. Trimming left V 2 bases short and J 1 base short, with 10 bases between. CDR3 DNA: TGTGCCAGCTCACCAAGTAACGGGGGCACAGATACGCAGTATTTT. Amino acids: CASSPSNGGTDTQYF.

The rearrangement joins TRBV15 to TRBJ2-2; TRBD1 matches 9 bases. Germline CDR1 reads LNHNV; CDR2 reads YYDKDF (reference sequence). The V gene end was trimmed by 4 bases and the J gene end by 6 bases; junction bases not matched to a gene: 6. This CDR3 has 15 amino acids. This CDR3 reads CATSMRQGESGELFF. The CDR3 region has the DNA TGTGCCACCAGCATGCGACAGGGGGAATCCGGGGAGCTGTTTTTT.

A few counts support this clone. V usage is TRBV3-1 (or the pseudogene TRBV3-2) and J usage is TRBJ1-2; 10 nucleotides match TRBD1. Trimming removed 4 bases from V and 3 bases from J; junction bases left unmatched: 2. This CDR3 is 14 amino acids long. Germline V gene lookup returns CDR1 LGHDT and CDR2 YNNKEL (reference sequence). The CDR3 DNA is TGTGCCAGCAGCCCCGGGACAGGGGACTATGGCTACACCTTC. This sequence encodes CASSPGTGDYGYTF.

The sample holds one count of this clone. The rearrangement links TRBV5-1 to TRBJ2-3, with no clear D. The germline V gene encodes CDR1 SGHRS and CDR2 YFSETQ. The CDR3 has 15 residues. Trimming stripped 1 base from V and 2 bases from J, with 11 bases between. CDR3 in amino acids: CASSLLSTYTDTQYF. The CDR3 coding sequence is TGCGCCAGCAGCTTGTTGTCTACTTACACAGATACGCAGTATTTT.

V gene TRBV10-3 combines with J gene TRBJ2-1; 10 nucleotides match TRBD1. Germline CDR1 and CDR2: ENHRY and SYGVKD. This CDR3 has 14 residues. The V segment lost 7 bases and the J segment 4 bases; nucleotides outside the gene matches: 4. The CDR3 reads CAITTGQGYNEQFF. CDR3 coding DNA: TGTGCCATCACCACGGGACAGGGGTACAATGAGCAGTTCTTC.

The rearrangement joins TRBV5-1 to TRBJ2-7, with 10 bases identical to TRBD2. This CDR3 comprises 16 residues. CDR1 is SGHRS, CDR2 YFSETQ, per germline. Trimming removed 3 bases from V and 1 base from J; junction bases left unmatched: 7. CDR3 bases: TGCGCCAGCAGCTATACCTCTAGCGGGGGTTCCTACGAGCAGTACTTC. Amino acids: CASSYTSSGGSYEQYF.

The chain employs TRBV3-1 (or the pseudogene TRBV3-2) and TRBJ1-5; D gene unclear. The germline V gene encodes CDR1 LGHDT and CDR2 YNNKEL (reference sequence). CDR3 length: 15 amino acids. V lost 5 bases, J lost 1 base, and 12 bases lay in between. The CDR3 loop reads CASSENPTSNQPQHF. CDR3 DNA: TGTGCCAGCAGCGAAAACCCTACCAGCAATCAGCCCCAGCATTTT.

This clone was seen a few times. The chain employs TRBV11-2 and TRBJ1-5, with TRBD1 matching over 7 bases. The CDR3 contains 15 residues. The ends lost 0 bases at V and 9 bases at J; junction bases unmatched: 8. CDR1 is SGHAT, CDR2 FQNNGV, per germline. For the CDR3, the DNA is TGTGCCAGCAGCTTAGATGGTTTGAGACAGGGGCCCCAGCATTTT. This gives the protein CASSLDGLRQGPQHF.

This clone was detected only a few times. The chain uses TRBV6-5 and TRBJ1-3; possible D gene TRBD1, 6 bases. V shed 5 bases and J shed 4 bases, with 15 bases lying between them. Germline V CDR1 and CDR2: MNHEY, SVGAGI. The CDR3 covers 15 residues. The CDR3 DNA is TGTGCCAGCAGTCGTTACAGGGATCAGGGAAACACCATATATTTT. The encoded protein is CASSRYRDQGNTIYF.

This clone was observed a single time. The chain carries TRBV12-3 or TRBV12-4 and TRBJ1-4, with D unresolved. The V end was cut by 4 bases, the J end by 8 bases, with 11 bases between. The CDR3 is made up of 13 amino acids. The CDR3 is CASSYIVREKLFF. The DNA of the CDR3 is TGTGCCAGCAGTTATATAGTACGGGAAAAACTGTTTTTT.

CDR3 protein: CASKRRTAGTYNEQFF. As DNA, the CDR3 is TGTGCCAGTAAACGAAGGACAGCGGGAACCTACAATGAGCAGTTCTTC. The chain links TRBV19 to TRBJ2-1; tentatively, D is TRBD2 (7 bases). V was cut by 7 bases and J by 2 bases, with 18 bases left in between. CDR3 length: 16 residues. CDR1 is LNHDA, CDR2 SQIVND, per germline (reference sequence).

The gene calls are TRBV2 and TRBJ2-3, with D perhaps matching TRBD1 (6 bases). The germline V gene has CDR1 SNHLY and CDR2 FYNNEI. The CDR3 sequence is 16 residues long. V lost 5 bases and J 5 bases, leaving 20 bases between the germline ends. The CDR3 protein is CASSHDRPQAIDTQYF. As DNA, the CDR3 is TGTGCCAGCAGTCATGACAGGCCTCAGGCCATAGATACGCAGTATTTT.

CDR3 DNA sequence: TGTGCCAGCAGCCAAAGGTTCAGGGGCTTCGACTCTGGAAACACCATATATTTT. Protein sequence: CASSQRFRGFDSGNTIYF. The chain employs TRBV3-1 (or the pseudogene TRBV3-2) and TRBJ1-3, with a tentative D call TRBD1 (6 bases). This CDR3 is built from 18 residues. V lost 2 bases and J lost 0, with 17 bases in between. Germline CDR1 LGHDT, CDR2 YNNKEL (reference sequence).

The V and J genes are TRBV2 and TRBJ2-7; D perhaps matches TRBD1 (5 bases). Trimming took off 4 bases at V and 5 bases at J, with 15 bases between the two ends. The CDR3 totals 14 residues. CDR1 and CDR2 (germline): SNHLY, FYNNEI. The DNA of the CDR3 is TGTGCCAGCAGTGTGCAGGGAATCGGCAACGAGCAGTACTTC. Its translation is CASSVQGIGNEQYF.

The J gene is TRBJ1-3, the V gene TRBV2; a possible D gene is TRBD1 (6 bases). Germline values: CDR1 SNHLY, CDR2 FYNNEI. Deletions cut 4 bases from V and 10 bases from J, with 26 bases between. This CDR3 spans 17 amino acids. The CDR3 region is CASSGPPGHLSVDTIYF. In DNA form, the CDR3 reads TGTGCCAGCAGTGGACCCCCGGGACATCTCTCTGTCGATACCATATATTTT. Full variable domain (rest looked up from reference TRBV2 and TRBJ1-3): EPEVTQTPSHQVTQMGQEVILRCVPISNHLYFYWYRQILGQKVEFLVSFYNNEISEKSEIFDDQFSVERPDGSNFTLKIRSTKLEDSAMYFCASSGPPGHLSVDTIYFGEGSWLTVV.

The table lists this clone with a count of one. The chain has TRBV2 and TRBJ2-3, with a weak D call TRBD2 (6 bases). CDR1 is SNHLY and CDR2 is FYNNEI in the germline V gene. CDR3 length: 13 residues. V lost 11 bases and J lost 1, with 13 bases in between. The CDR3 is CAHRGVGTDTQYF. Written as DNA, the CDR3 is TGTGCCCACCGCGGGGTTGGCACAGATACGCAGTATTTT.

This clone was detected a few times. The CDR3 DNA reads as TGTGCCAGCAGCCAAGATTTGAGGCGCGGGTATGGCTACACCTTC. It encodes CASSQDLRRGYGYTF. The chain couples TRBV4-2 to TRBJ1-2; D remains unclear. With 0 bases removed from V and 5 bases from J, the gap between germline ends came to 13 bases. The CDR3 has 15 amino acids. The germline V gene encodes CDR1 LGHNA and CDR2 YNFKEQ.